Below, 22 T cell receptor beta chains from the same sample are listed, as sequenced in a study of beta chain features in type 1 diabetes. cDNA synthesis used the whole RNA isolate, giving expressed TCRB sequences. Measured with immunoSEQ multiplex PCR; TCRdb has only the in-frame clones, and not every one. The sample records roughly 500,000 clones, about an eighth being singletons. Sequencing input: naive CD4+ T cells from blood. The receptors here all came from a woman aged 18-35 years in good health.

This clone was picked up a small number of times. The chain links TRBV29-1 to TRBJ2-2, with 9 bases fitting TRBD1. The CDR3 extends over 13 amino acids. Germline CDR1 SQVTM, CDR2 ANQGSEA. The CDR3 is CTAGTGIPGELFF. The CDR3 nucleotides are TGCACCGCCGGGACAGGGATCCCCGGGGAGCTGTTTTTT.

This clone was observed a handful of times. J is TRBJ2-1 and V is TRBV2; TRBD2 aligns across 12 bases. V dropped 7 bases and J dropped 6; count of bases not matched to a gene: 7. Per germline, CDR1 SNHLY and CDR2 FYNNEI. The CDR3 is made up of 15 amino acids. CDR3 DNA: TGTGCCAGCAAGGGGACTAGCGGGTCGCTCAATGAGCAGTTCTTC. Its translation is CASKGTSGSLNEQFF.

In this sample, this clone turned up a few times. The chain carries TRBV2 and TRBJ2-3; D might be TRBD1 or TRBD2, each matching 6 bases. The V end lost 10 bases, the J end lost 2 bases, and 16 bases lay between the germline ends. The CDR3 contains 14 residues. Germline V lookup: CDR1 SNHLY, CDR2 FYNNEI. CDR3 nucleotide sequence: TGTGCCACCCCGAGGGGGAGGACCACAGATACGCAGTATTTT. This translates into CATPRGRTTDTQYF.

This clone was counted only a few times. The rearrangement uses TRBV7-9 and TRBJ2-7, with TRBD2 identical over 8 bases. Trimming took 6 bases from V and 3 from J; bases not matched to a gene: 16. Germline V gene sequence: CDR1 SEHNR, CDR2 FQNEAQ (reference sequence). CDR3 length: 17 amino acids. DNA for the CDR3: TGTGCCAGCAGACCTAAACCCGGGACTAGACATAACTACGAGCAGTACTTC. This codes for CASRPKPGTRHNYEQYF.

As to this clone: Compared with germline, one end of the junction differs, possibly owing to a read error. The rearrangement links TRBV9 to TRBJ1-4; possible D gene TRBD1, 5 bases. The length of the CDR3 is 15 residues. CDR1 SGDLS and CDR2 YYNGEE come from the germline V gene. This chain's CDR3 is CASCVDVRAGEKLFF. The CDR3 region has the DNA TGTGCCAGCTGCGTAGACGTCAGGGCGGGTGAAAAACTGTTTTTT.

V is TRBV27 and J is TRBJ2-7; unclear D gene. Germline lookup yields CDR1 MNHEY and CDR2 SMNVEV (reference sequence). V lost 3 bases and J lost 4, with 4 bases in between. CDR3 length equals 11 residues. The CDR3 loop reads CASSLRYEQYV. The CDR3 DNA is TGTGCCAGCAGTTTGAGGTACGAGCAGTACGTC.

In this sample, this clone turned up a few times. This chain uses TRBV7-4 with TRBJ2-5; D is undetermined. Germline V gene data show CDR1 as SGHVT and CDR2 as SQSDAQ. This CDR3 region has 15 residues. Trimming pared 3 bases from V and 6 bases from J, leaving 17 bases between. The CDR3 spells CASSFAAQLQQTQYF. DNA for the CDR3: TGTGCCAGCAGCTTCGCCGCGCAGTTGCAACAGACCCAGTACTTC.

The chain joins TRBV15 to TRBJ2-5; D call uncertain. This CDR3 has 11 amino acids. The germline V and J ends were trimmed by 7 bases and 4 bases, with 7 bases remaining between them. Germline CDR1 reads LNHNV; CDR2 reads YYDKDF (reference sequence). The chain's CDR3 is CATTRGETQYF. CDR3 DNA: TGTGCCACCACCCGAGGAGAGACCCAGTACTTC.

The chain employs TRBV4-3 and TRBJ1-1; the D is unclear. This CDR3 has 14 residues. V shed 1 base and J shed 6 bases, with 12 bases lying between them. Germline V gives CDR1 LGHNA, CDR2 YSLEER. CDR3 protein: CASSQGIQSAEAFF. The CDR3 DNA follows: TGCGCCAGCAGCCAAGGGATACAGAGCGCTGAAGCTTTCTTT.

The chain couples TRBV30 to TRBJ1-5; TRBD1 is a possible D gene (6 bases). Trimming cost V 4 bases and J 3 bases, with 10 bases left between them. Germline CDR1 is GTSNPN and CDR2 is SVGIG (reference sequence). The CDR3 runs to 13 residues. The CDR3 nucleotides are TGTGCCTGGAATTCAGGGGACAATCAGCCCCAGCATTTT. It yields the protein CAWNSGDNQPQHF.

The chain is built from TRBV7-2 and TRBJ1-3; 7 nucleotides line up with TRBD1. The CDR3 has 16 amino acids. Germline CDR1 and CDR2: SGHTA and FQGNSA. V trimming: 1 base; J trimming: 4 bases; junction bases outside the gene matches: 7. The CDR3 loop reads CASSLVSTGKGNTIYF. In nucleotides, the CDR3 is TGTGCCAGCAGCTTAGTTTCGACAGGGAAGGGAAACACCATATATTTT.

V is TRBV5-6 and J is TRBJ2-7; 7 bases match TRBD1. Germline V lookup: CDR1 SGHDT, CDR2 YYEEEE. The V and J ends lost 1 base and 11 bases, in that order; junction bases with no gene match: 6. The CDR3 extends over 12 amino acids. The CDR3 here is CASSLRGGQEYV. DNA for the CDR3: TGTGCCAGCAGCTTGAGAGGGGGCCAGGAGTACGTC.

This clone has more than one count but fewer than ten. The V gene is TRBV11-3, the J gene TRBJ2-5; possibly TRBD1 or TRBD2 for D (5 bases each). The germline V and J ends were trimmed by 6 bases and 2 bases, with 10 bases remaining between them. Germline V gene data show CDR1 as SGHNT and CDR2 as YENEEA. The CDR3 loop spans 13 amino acids. The CDR3 DNA reads as TGTGCCAGCAGTCGAGGGGATCAAGAGACCCAGTACTTC. It translates to CASSRGDQETQYF.

This clone was detected only a few times. This chain uses TRBV29-1 with TRBJ1-2; 7 nucleotides align to TRBD1. This CDR3 has 13 amino acids. Trimming took 3 bases from V and 1 from J; bases not matched to a gene: 2. CDR1 SQVTM and CDR2 ANQGSEA come from the germline V gene. The CDR3 loop reads CSVDRGFNYGYTF. The DNA for the CDR3 is TGCAGCGTTGACAGGGGGTTTAACTATGGCTACACCTTC.

This clone was found a few times. The CDR3 region is CASSPQTGECGNIQYF. The DNA of the CDR3 is TGTGCCAGCAGCCCCCAGACAGGGGAGTGCGGAAACATTCAGTACTTC. This rearrangement joins TRBV5-4 to TRBJ2-4; 8 bases fit TRBD1. Germline CDR1 SGHNT, CDR2 YYREEE (reference sequence). This CDR3 is built from 16 residues. The V gene end was trimmed by 4 bases and the J gene end by 6 bases; junction bases not matched to a gene: 12.

This clone came up a few times. This chain links TRBV7-9 with TRBJ2-1; 7 bases agree with TRBD1. CDR3 size: 18 residues. Germline V lookup: CDR1 SEHNR, CDR2 FQNEAQ (reference sequence). Germline trimming cut 4 bases from V and 0 bases from J; bases unmatched to any gene: 12. The DNA for the CDR3 is TGTGCCAGCAGCTCTATGACAGGGTCGATGGGCTCCTACAATGAGCAGTTCTTC. This translates into CASSSMTGSMGSYNEQFF.

V usage is TRBV14 and J usage is TRBJ2-4, with 7 bases identical to TRBD1. Germline V gene data show CDR1 as SGHDN and CDR2 as FVKESK. This CDR3 comprises 15 residues. Germline trimming cut 4 bases from V and 4 bases from J; bases unmatched to any gene: 7. The CDR3 loop reads CASSPPGTAKNIQYF. DNA of the CDR3: TGTGCCAGCAGCCCCCCCGGGACAGCAAAAAACATTCAGTACTTC.

This clone has more than one count but fewer than ten. The chain recombines TRBV25-1 with TRBJ1-3; D unresolved. Germline lookup yields CDR1 MGHDK and CDR2 SYGVNS. The V end lost 4 bases, the J end lost 4 bases, and 11 bases lay between the germline ends. This CDR3 contains 14 residues. CDR3 nucleotides: TGTGCCAGCAGTGCCGAGAAGTCCGGAAACACCATATATTTT. Translating it yields CASSAEKSGNTIYF.

This clone was observed a handful of times. In DNA form, the CDR3 reads TGTGCCAGCAGCGCAACAGGGTTCGGTCAGCCCCAGCATTTT. Protein product: CASSATGFGQPQHF. This chain uses TRBV9 with TRBJ1-5, with a weak D call TRBD1 (6 bases). This CDR3 contains 14 residues. In germline, CDR1 is SGDLS, CDR2 YYNGEE. The germline V and J ends were trimmed by 3 bases and 6 bases, with 13 bases remaining between them. The variable domain in full, completed from reference TRBV9 and TRBJ1-5, reads DSGVTQTPKHLITATGQRVTLRCSPRSGDLSVYWYQQSLDQGLQFLIQYYNGEERAKGNILERFSAQQFPDLHSELNLSSLELGDSALYFCASSATGFGQPQHFGDGTRLSIL.

This clone was counted between two and nine times. The chain carries TRBV9 and TRBJ1-5, with D tentatively TRBD1 (5 bases). The CDR3 has 16 residues. Germline CDR1 SGDLS, CDR2 YYNGEE. V was pared by 0 bases and J by 6 bases, with 16 bases between. CDR3: CASSVGVGALSQPQHF. CDR3 in DNA: TGTGCCAGCAGCGTAGGGGTAGGGGCCCTTAGTCAGCCCCAGCATTTT.

This clone was counted only a few times. This sample includes further DNA sequences coding for the same CDR3. This rearrangement joins TRBV18 to TRBJ2-5; D possibly corresponds to TRBD2 (6 bases). The length of the CDR3 is 13 residues. V was shortened by 3 bases and J by 3 bases, with 8 bases between the two germline ends. Looked up from germline, CDR1 is KGHSH and CDR2 is LQKENI. The CDR3 is CASSPGSKETQYF. The CDR3 DNA reads as TGTGCCAGCTCACCCGGGAGTAAAGAGACCCAGTACTTC.

This clone was recorded a few times. V is TRBV18 and J is TRBJ1-5; D gene uncertain. The CDR3 is 15 amino acids. Germline V CDR1 and CDR2: KGHSH, LQKENI. Deletions cut 0 bases from V and 4 bases from J, with 10 bases between. CDR3 sequence reads: CASSPPGYSNQPQHF. The CDR3 nucleotides are TGTGCCAGCTCACCACCGGGTTACTCAAATCAGCCCCAGCATTTT.